These 15 T cell receptor beta chains share one sample of origin, sequenced in a study of glioma-infiltrating T cells. Amplification of TCR alpha and beta CDR3 regions from RNA used iRepertoire nested multiplex PCR. Using its own MiXCR run on the multiplex PCR reads, TCRdb lists one record per CDR3 protein. The sample consists of 300,000 to 450,000 distinct CDR3 sequences, roughly two fifths of them appearing once. Sample: glioma tissue, nonneoplastic brain tissue, or PBMCs (not recorded which). These receptors originate from a human donor with low-grade glioma or glioblastoma, undergoing nonglioma brain surgery, or in good health (not recorded which).

This rearrangement joins TRBV5-1 to TRBJ1-6; 7 positions agree with TRBD1. The CDR3 sequence is 14 residues long. The junction had 10 bases not matched to a gene; V was cut back by 6 bases and J by 10 bases. From germline, CDR1 is SGHRS and CDR2 YFSETQ. In DNA, the CDR3 is TGCGCCAGCACGATTAACAGGGGTGAATCACCCCTCCACTTT. Translated: CASTINRGESPLHF.

On this clonotype itself: An end of the junction differs from the germline gene, which may be a read error. The rearrangement joins TRBV4-1 to TRBJ2-1; TRBD1 matches at 9 bases. This CDR3 is 19 amino acids long. Germline V lookup: CDR1 MGHRA, CDR2 YSYEKL. The DNA for the CDR3 is TGCGCCAGCAGCCATGATCCCGCCAGGACAGGGGATCCCTACAATGAGCAGCTCTTC. This codes for CASSHDPARTGDPYNEQLF.

V gene TRBV25-1 combines with J gene TRBJ2-1; maybe TRBD1 (5 bases). The CDR3 length is 12 residues. V was shortened by 2 bases and J by 7 bases, with 6 bases between the two germline ends. CDR1 is MGHDK and CDR2 is SYGVNS in the germline V gene. The CDR3: CASSEQGNEQFF. The CDR3 DNA sequence: TGTGCCAGCAGTGAACAGGGAAATGAGCAGTTCTTC.

The rearrangement joins TRBV7-2 to TRBJ2-3, with 10 bases aligning to TRBD1. This CDR3 region has 15 residues. The junction had 10 bases not matched to a gene; V was cut back by 3 bases and J by 10 bases. Germline CDR1 reads SGHTA; CDR2 reads FQGNSA. CDR3 in amino acids: CASSFDRDRGSPQYF. CDR3 nucleotide sequence: TGTGCCAGCAGCTTCGACCGGGACAGGGGCTCTCCGCAGTATTTT. Full variable domain (remainder filled in from reference TRBV7-2 and TRBJ2-3): GAGVSQSPSNKVTEKGKDVELRCDPISGHTALYWYRQSLGQGLEFLIYFQGNSAPDKSGLPSDRFSAERTGGSVSTLTIQRTQQEDSAVYLCASSFDRDRGSPQYFGPGTRLTVL.

A remark on this clonotype: A much larger clone lies one base from this, so it may be a read error. The chain combines TRBV20-1 with TRBJ1-1, with D maybe TRBD1 (5 bases). V lost 3 bases to trimming and J lost 1 base, with 12 bases between them. The CDR3 loop spans 14 amino acids. Germline V gene lookup returns CDR1 DFQATT and CDR2 SNEGSKA (reference sequence). CDR3 in amino acids: CSASGPRGNTEAFF. Here the CDR3 DNA reads TGCAGTGCTAGTGGCCCAAGGGGGAACACTGAAGCTTTCTTT.

This clonotype occurred a few times. The chain is built from TRBV20-1 and TRBJ2-1; TRBD1 is a possible D gene (5 bases). Trimming stripped 3 bases from V and 2 bases from J, with 5 bases between. The V gene's germline CDR1 is DFQATT and CDR2 SNEGSKA (reference sequence). This CDR3 is 12 amino acids long. CDR3 region: CSARTAYNEQFF. CDR3 sequence (DNA): TGCAGTGCTAGGACAGCCTACAATGAGCAGTTCTTC.

The chain has TRBV28 and TRBJ1-4, with D tentatively TRBD1 (5 bases). Germline values: CDR1 MDHEN, CDR2 SYDVKM. The length of the CDR3 is 14 residues. Deletions cut 4 bases from V and 0 bases from J, with 6 bases between. The CDR3 spells CASSSGTTNEKLFF. The CDR3 region has the DNA TGTGCCAGCAGTTCAGGGACAACTAATGAAAAACTGTTTTTT.

A word on this clonotype: One base away lies a much larger clone, so this may be a sequencing read error. The rearrangement uses TRBV6-5 and TRBJ2-3, with D hard to call. The CDR3 is 12 residues long. Germline assignment: CDR1 MNHEY and CDR2 SVGAGI. CDR3 nucleotides: TGTGCCGGCAGTTACTCCGTGGATACGCAGTATTTT. Amino acids: CAGSYSVDTQYF.

Regarding this clonotype: This may be a read error: a much more frequent sequence differs by one nucleotide. V gene TRBV6-2 or TRBV6-3 combines with J gene TRBJ2-3, with 7 bases lining up with TRBD1. CDR1 and CDR2 from the germline V gene are MNHEY and SVGEGT. CDR3 length: 16 residues. In nucleotides, the CDR3 is TGTACCAGCAGTTACTCGCTAACAGGGGTCACAGATACGCAGTATTTT. Encoded protein: CTSSYSLTGVTDTQYF.

J is TRBJ1-3 and V is TRBV7-2; D not certain. Per the germline V gene, CDR1 is SGHTA and CDR2 is FQGNSA. V was cut by 5 bases and J by 1 base, with 18 bases left in between. The CDR3 loop spans 17 amino acids. For the CDR3, the DNA is TGTGCCAGCAGCCCCCGTGGAGGGTTGACATCTGGAAACACCATATATTTT. Translating it yields CASSPRGGLTSGNTIYF.

This clonotype came up many times. The gene calls are TRBV28 and TRBJ2-7; D is undetermined. The germline V gene has CDR1 MDHEN and CDR2 SYDVKM. Trimming stripped 3 bases from V and 2 bases from J, with 8 bases between. The CDR3 length is 13 residues. CDR3 coding DNA: TGTGCCAGCAGTTTGAAGGCTACCTACGAGCAGTACTTC. This codes for CASSLKATYEQYF.

There are a few counts of this clonotype. The genes are TRBV4-1 and TRBJ1-1; D gene unclear. CDR1 is MGHRA and CDR2 is YSYEKL in the germline V gene. This CDR3 is 14 amino acids long. V lost 4 bases to trimming and J lost 4 bases, with 13 bases between them. The CDR3 coding sequence is TGCGCCAGCAGCCTCCCTCGGGGAGGCACTGAAGCTTTCTTT. This codes for CASSLPRGGTEAFF.

This clonotype was counted ten times or more. CDR3 sequence reads: CASSQRVGAYEQYF. In DNA, the CDR3 is TGCGCCAGCAGCCAGAGGGTAGGGGCCTACGAGCAGTACTTC. The gene calls are TRBV4-3 and TRBJ2-7, with D tentatively TRBD1 or TRBD2 (5 bases each). The CDR3 contains 14 residues. Trimming pared 3 bases from V and 2 bases from J, leaving 11 bases between. Germline-derived CDR1 and CDR2 are LGHNA and YSLEER.

This chain uses TRBV3-1 with TRBJ1-1; 7 bases fit TRBD1. The CDR3 runs 15 residues. Germline trimming cut 6 bases from V and 4 bases from J; bases unmatched to any gene: 11. Germline CDR1 reads LGHDT; CDR2 reads YNNKEL (reference sequence). Here the CDR3 reads CASSVLPRDSTEAFF. The CDR3 nucleotides are TGTGCCAGCAGTGTTTTGCCGAGGGACAGCACTGAAGCTTTCTTT. Based on the CDR3 plus reference TRBV3-1 and TRBJ1-1, the full variable domain is DTAVSQTPKYLVTQMGNDKSIKCEQNLGHDTMYWYKQDSKKFLKIMFSYNNKELIINETVPNRFSPKSPDKAHLNLHINSLELGDSAVYFCASSVLPRDSTEAFFGQGTRLTVV.

About this clonotype itself: Given a much more abundant clone one base away, this may be a read error. This chain joins TRBV6-2 or TRBV6-3 and TRBJ2-7; D is perhaps TRBD2 (6 bases). V was pared by 6 bases and J by 6 bases, with 12 bases between. The CDR3 extends over 12 amino acids. In germline, CDR1 is MNHEY, CDR2 SVGEGT. CDR3 loop: CASRWGLSEQYF. In nucleotides, the CDR3 is TGTGCCAGCAGATGGGGACTTTCCGAGCAGTACTTC.